This T cell receptor beta chain was sequenced in a study of siplizumab effects on memory and regulatory T cells. The study, taken as a whole, reports: Memory cells seemed less diverse than naive T cells, which seemed major alloresponse contributors.

As regards this clone: No antigen is known for it.

Around 100,000 TCR templates per sample were assayed. Measured with immunoSEQ multiplex PCR; TCRdb has only the in-frame clones, and not every one. The sample lists over 85,000 clones, 92% occurring once. Sequencing was performed on CD4+ T cells sorted from blood. The sequence derives from a human donor in good health.

CDR3 nucleotide sequence: TGCAGCGTTGATCGACAGGGAGCAAGTTATGGCTACACCTTC. This codes for CSVDRQGASYGYTF. This chain links TRBV29-1 with TRBJ1-2, with TRBD1 identical over 7 bases. This CDR3 is 14 amino acids long. The junction had 9 bases not matched to a gene; V was cut back by 3 bases and J by 5 bases. The germline CDR1 and CDR2 sequences are SQVTM and ANQGSEA. Filled out from reference TRBV29-1 and TRBJ1-2, the complete variable domain reads SAVISQKPSRDICQRGTSLTIQCQVDSQVTMMFWYRQQPGQSLTLIATANQGSEATYESGFVIDKFPISRPNLTFSTLTVSNMSPEDSSIYLCSVDRQGASYGYTFGSGTRLTVV.